Sequencing of this T cell receptor (beta chain) was carried out in a study of blood T cell repertoires in COVID-19. Study context: Sources were T cells, B-cell-depleted T cells, or PBMCs; the material itself was cDNA or gDNA.

The CDR3 totals 14 residues. V lost 3 bases, J lost 7 bases, and 9 bases stayed unmatched. From germline, CDR1 is SGDLS and CDR2 YYNGEE. In the original processing: Amplification of reference gene primers was used by the study to estimate nucleated cell counts. Produced via immunoSEQ multiplex PCR; TCRdb's table is partial and in-frame only. V and J calls and clone size are copied from that table; D and trimming were computed from the DNA. The table includes 250,000 to 400,000 clones, under 90% detected once. Patients in Seattle were enrolled during active infection, then followed longitudinally. The source is a woman aged 25 to 39 with COVID-19, enrolled during active disease. The chain links TRBV9 to TRBJ1-2; TRBD1 aligns across 7 bases. The specimen sequenced was peripheral blood. The chain's CDR3 is CASSGRSGTAGYTF. In DNA form, the CDR3 reads TGTGCCAGCAGCGGTAGGTCCGGGACAGCTGGCTACACCTTC.